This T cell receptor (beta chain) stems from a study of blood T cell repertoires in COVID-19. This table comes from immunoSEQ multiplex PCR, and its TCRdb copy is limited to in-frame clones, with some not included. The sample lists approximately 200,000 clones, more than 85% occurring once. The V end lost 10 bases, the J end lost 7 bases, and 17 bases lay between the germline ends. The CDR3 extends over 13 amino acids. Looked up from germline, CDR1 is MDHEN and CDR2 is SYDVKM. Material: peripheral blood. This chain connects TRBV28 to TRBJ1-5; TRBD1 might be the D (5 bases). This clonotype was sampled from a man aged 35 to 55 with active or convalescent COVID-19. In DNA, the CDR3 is TGTGCCACCTGCCCCTTCGGGGGACAGCCCCAGCATTTT. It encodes CATCPFGGQPQHF.